What follows are 28 T cell receptor beta chains derived from one specimen sequenced in a study of OX40 agonist ivuxolimab in advanced cancers. Profiled with immunoSEQ multiplex PCR; TCRdb holds only in-frame clones, not every one. This table holds more than 65,000 clones, around 80% found once. The starting material was CD4+ or CD8+ T cells sorted from blood, obtained in a trial of the OX40 agonist ivuxolimab. All receptors come from an adult with an advanced solid tumor such as melanoma, head and neck, liver or kidney cancer.

This rearrangement joins TRBV5-1 to TRBJ2-7; TRBD1 is a possible D gene (6 bases). The CDR3 has 14 amino acids. The germline V and J ends were trimmed by 5 bases and 1 base, with 13 bases remaining between them. Per germline, CDR1 SGHRS and CDR2 YFSETQ. The CDR3 bases are TGCGCCAGCAGGACACAGGGCGCGTCCTACGAGCAGTACTTC. Translated, it gives CASRTQGASYEQYF.

The V call is TRBV6-6, the J call TRBJ2-3, with 10 bases identical to TRBD2. Germline V gives CDR1 MNHNY, CDR2 SVGAGI (reference sequence). The CDR3 has 15 amino acids. After removal of 6 bases from V and 7 bases from J, the junction contained 10 bases not matched to a gene. The CDR3 sequence: CASRTTSGALNTQYF. Written as DNA, the CDR3 is TGTGCCAGCAGAACTACTAGCGGGGCGCTCAATACGCAGTATTTT.

V usage is TRBV5-6 and J usage is TRBJ1-3; D is unclear. The ends were cut back, 3 bases at V and 5 bases at J, with 15 bases in the middle. Germline V lookup: CDR1 SGHDT, CDR2 YYEEEE. This CDR3 is built from 15 residues. CDR3 in amino acids: CASSSPVAVRNTIYF. The CDR3 DNA is TGTGCCAGCAGCTCCCCGGTGGCGGTCCGAAACACCATATATTTT.

CDR3 residues: CASSSSGTRSYEQYF. In nucleotides, the CDR3 is TGTGCCAGCAGCAGCTCCGGGACACGGTCCTACGAGCAGTACTTC. The V call is TRBV6-1, the J call TRBJ2-7, with D perhaps matching TRBD1 (6 bases). This CDR3 has 15 amino acids. CDR1 MNHNS and CDR2 SASEGT come from the germline V gene. The V end lost 6 bases, the J end lost 1 base, and 16 bases lay between the germline ends.

The chain uses TRBV4-3 and TRBJ1-4; a weak D match, TRBD1 (6 bases). The CDR3 loop spans 15 amino acids. The germline V and J ends were trimmed by 4 bases and 7 bases, with 16 bases remaining between them. Germline-derived CDR1 and CDR2 are LGHNA and YSLEER. CDR3 amino acids: CASSPVGALSEKLFF. DNA of the CDR3: TGCGCCAGCAGCCCCGTGGGGGCTCTAAGTGAAAAACTGTTTTTT.

The J gene is TRBJ2-2, the V gene TRBV7-2; 8 bases map to TRBD1. Germline V gives CDR1 SGHTA, CDR2 FQGNSA. The length of the CDR3 is 16 residues. With V trimmed by 1 base and J by 1 base, 2 bases remained unmatched. CDR3 sequence reads: CASSLGGTGNTGELFF. Here the CDR3 DNA reads TGTGCCAGCAGCTTAGGGGGGACAGGGAACACCGGGGAGCTGTTTTTT.

The table lists this clone with a few counts. The chain employs TRBV6-8 and TRBJ2-3; no clear D. The V gene lost 2 bases and the J gene lost 4 bases, with 10 bases spanning the gap. The CDR3 is 14 residues long. Germline V gene lookup returns CDR1 MNHGY and CDR2 SAAAGT. The CDR3 is CASSYPSRADTQYF. The CDR3 bases are TGTGCCAGCAGTTACCCGAGTCGGGCAGATACGCAGTATTTT.

V and J are TRBV6-6 and TRBJ1-6, with 7 bases aligning to TRBD1. V lost 8 bases, J lost 6 bases, and 7 bases stayed unmatched. Germline assignment: CDR1 MNHNY and CDR2 SVGAGI (reference sequence). The CDR3 is 14 amino acids. Written as DNA, the CDR3 is TGTGCCAGCGACAGGGCGGTGGGTAATTCACCCCTCCACTTT. Translation gives CASDRAVGNSPLHF.

CDR3 DNA sequence: TGTGCCAGCACCAGAGAAGAGTATAGCAATCAGCCCCAGCATTTT. Its protein is CASTREEYSNQPQHF. The chain joins TRBV2 to TRBJ1-5, with unresolved D. The CDR3 contains 15 residues. Germline V gives CDR1 SNHLY, CDR2 FYNNEI. The germline V and J ends were trimmed by 7 bases and 0 bases, with 13 bases remaining between them.

The V gene is TRBV5-1, the J gene TRBJ2-7; D might be TRBD1 (6 bases). Germline V gives CDR1 SGHRS, CDR2 YFSETQ. The CDR3 sequence is 14 residues long. The V gene lost 3 bases and the J gene lost 4 bases, with 14 bases spanning the gap. In DNA, the CDR3 is TGCGCCAGCAGCTACCAGGGGATGGGTTACGAGCAGTACTTC. Amino acid sequence: CASSYQGMGYEQYF.

This clone showed up just once. V gene TRBV5-1 combines with J gene TRBJ2-1; maybe TRBD2 (5 bases). Germline CDR1 and CDR2: SGHRS and YFSETQ. The CDR3 is 15 amino acids. Deletions cut 1 base from V and 3 bases from J, with 11 bases between. The CDR3 nucleotides read TGCGCCAGCAGCTTGACGGGGAACGGCTACAATGAGCAGTTCTTC. It codes for CASSLTGNGYNEQFF. Looking up the rest from reference TRBV5-1 and TRBJ2-1 gives the full variable domain: KAGVTQTPRYLIKTRGQQVTLSCSPISGHRSVSWYQQTPGQGLQFLFEYFSETQRNKGNFPGRFSGRQFSNSRSEMNVSTLELGDSALYLCASSLTGNGYNEQFFGPGTRLTVL.

The genes are TRBV19 and TRBJ2-5; D is uncertain. The CDR3 has 12 amino acids. V lost 6 bases to trimming and J lost 4 bases, with 9 bases between them. Germline assignment: CDR1 LNHDA and CDR2 SQIVND (reference sequence). The CDR3 loop is CASSPGRETQYF. The CDR3 DNA sequence: TGTGCCAGTAGCCCCGGGCGAGAGACCCAGTACTTC.

The chain couples TRBV5-1 to TRBJ2-2; possibly TRBD1 for D (6 bases). The CDR3 has 15 amino acids. V was clipped by 5 bases and J by 2 bases, with 13 bases between them. CDR1 is SGHRS, CDR2 YFSETQ, per germline. The CDR3, as DNA: TGCGCCAGCAGGAAATTACAGGGAAACACCGGGGAGCTGTTTTTT. As protein: CASRKLQGNTGELFF.

This chain links TRBV5-8 with TRBJ2-7, with unresolved D. This CDR3 is built from 14 residues. The germline CDR1 and CDR2 sequences are SGHTS and YDEGEE. The V gene lost 1 base and the J gene lost 0 bases, with 8 bases spanning the gap. This CDR3 reads CASSLTEASYEQYF. In DNA form, the CDR3 reads TGTGCCAGCAGCTTGACAGAAGCCTCCTACGAGCAGTACTTC. Full variable domain (missing parts from reference TRBV5-8 and TRBJ2-7): EAGVTQSPTHLIKTRGQQATLRCSPISGHTSVYWYQQALGLGLQFLLWYDEGEERNRGNFPPRFSGRQFPNYSSELNVNALELEDSALYLCASSLTEASYEQYFGPGTRLTVT.

The J gene is TRBJ1-2, the V gene TRBV7-2; D remains unclear. Germline values: CDR1 SGHTA, CDR2 FQGNSA. There are 15 residues in the CDR3. Trimming took 5 bases from V and 3 from J, leaving 16 bases between them. The CDR3 DNA sequence: TGTGCCAGCAGCGATACTCCCTCCTCCTACTATGGCTACACCTTC. Amino acid sequence: CASSDTPSSYYGYTF.

This clone was seen just once. CDR3 DNA: TGTGCCAGCTCTCCGGGAGGGGGCAACGAGCAGTACTTC. Translated: CASSPGGGNEQYF. V usage is TRBV18 and J usage is TRBJ2-7, with D possibly matching TRBD2 (8 bases). The germline V and J ends were trimmed by 6 bases and 5 bases, with 14 bases remaining between them. The CDR3 runs 13 residues. The germline CDR1 and CDR2 sequences are KGHSH and LQKENI. The variable domain in full, with the rest retrieved from reference TRBV18 and TRBJ2-7, is NAGVMQNPRHLVRRRGQEARLRCSPMKGHSHVYWYRQLPEEGLKFMVYLQKENIIDESGMPKERFSAEFPKEGPSILRIQQVVRGDSAAYFCASSPGGGNEQYFGPGTRLTVT.

CDR3 loop: CATEGAANTGELFF. In DNA form, the CDR3 reads TGTGCCACTGAGGGGGCTGCGAACACCGGGGAGCTGTTTTTT. V is TRBV19 and J is TRBJ2-2, with 7 bases fitting TRBD1. The V and J ends lost 10 bases and 0 bases, in that order; junction bases with no gene match: 5. The CDR3 totals 14 residues. CDR1 and CDR2 from the germline V gene are LNHDA and SQIVND (reference sequence).

This clone has a handful of counts. The rearrangement links TRBV5-1 to TRBJ1-4; 8 positions match TRBD1. The CDR3 runs to 14 residues. Germline CDR1 and CDR2: SGHRS and YFSETQ. V trimming: 2 bases; J trimming: 7 bases; junction bases outside the gene matches: 4. This CDR3 is CASSLRTGTEKLFF. The CDR3 DNA follows: TGCGCCAGCAGCTTACGGACAGGGACTGAAAAACTGTTTTTT.

This clone appeared once. The same CDR3 arises from other DNA sequences in this sample as well. CDR3 region: CASSLAGLNTEAFF. The CDR3 DNA reads TGTGCCAGCAGCTTAGCAGGTTTGAACACTGAAGCTTTCTTT. This sequence joins TRBV7-9 and TRBJ1-1; D uncertain. Per the germline V gene, CDR1 is SEHNR and CDR2 is FQNEAQ (reference sequence). CDR3 length: 14 amino acids. The V end was cut by 0 bases, the J end by 0 bases, with 5 bases between. Combining the CDR3 with reference TRBV7-9 and TRBJ1-1 gives the whole variable domain DTGVSQNPRHKITKRGQNVTFRCDPISEHNRLYWYRQTLGQGPEFLTYFQNEAQLEKSRLLSDRFSAERPKGSFSTLEIQRTEQGDSAMYLCASSLAGLNTEAFFGQGTRLTVV.

This clone showed up just once. The chain couples TRBV7-2 to TRBJ2-7; tentatively, D is TRBD1 (5 bases). The V gene's germline CDR1 is SGHTA and CDR2 FQGNSA. Trimming took 5 bases from V and 0 from J, leaving 11 bases between them. The CDR3 consists of 14 residues. The CDR3 DNA is TGTGCCAGCAGCCTAGGGGTTCCCTCCTACGAGCAGTACTTC. Its translation is CASSLGVPSYEQYF.

V usage is TRBV6-1 and J usage is TRBJ1-6; D call uncertain. Germline CDR1 and CDR2: MNHNS and SASEGT. V shed 3 bases and J shed 3 bases, with 12 bases lying between them. The CDR3 loop spans 16 amino acids. CDR3 loop: CASSDGGSVYNSPLHF. The CDR3 DNA is TGTGCCAGCAGTGACGGTGGGTCCGTCTATAATTCACCCCTCCACTTT.

The chain carries TRBV6-6 and TRBJ1-5, with TRBD1 matching 11 bases. Germline-derived CDR1 and CDR2 are MNHNY and SVGAGI (reference sequence). This CDR3 region has 16 residues. V lost 6 bases, J lost 2 bases, and 6 bases stayed unmatched. CDR3 in DNA: TGTGCCAGCAGACGTCGGGGACAGGGGGGCAATCAGCCCCAGCATTTT. Protein product: CASRRRGQGGNQPQHF.

V and J are TRBV11-1 and TRBJ1-4, with D maybe TRBD1 (6 bases). With 5 bases removed from V and 2 bases from J, the gap between germline ends came to 15 bases. Germline V gives CDR1 SGHAT, CDR2 FQDESV (reference sequence). CDR3 length: 16 residues. CDR3: CASSPETGSTNEKLFF. The CDR3 region has the DNA TGTGCCAGCAGCCCGGAAACAGGGAGCACTAATGAAAAACTGTTTTTT.

CDR3 coding DNA: TGTGCCAGCAGCTTCGAGGGGCACTATGGCTACACCTTC. As protein: CASSFEGHYGYTF. The V gene is TRBV5-4, the J gene TRBJ1-2; tentatively, D is TRBD1 (5 bases). Trimming stripped 2 bases from V and 3 bases from J, with 8 bases between. The CDR3 is 13 amino acids. In germline, CDR1 is SGHNT, CDR2 YYREEE (reference sequence). The entire variable domain, with the rest obtained from reference TRBV5-4 and TRBJ1-2, is as follows: ETGVTQSPTHLIKTRGQQVTLRCSSQSGHNTVSWYQQALGQGPQFIFQYYREEENGRGNFPPRFSGLQFPNYSSELNVNALELDDSALYLCASSFEGHYGYTFGSGTRLTVV.

V is TRBV5-5 and J is TRBJ1-6, with D maybe TRBD1 (5 bases). The CDR3 is 14 residues long. V was trimmed by 4 bases and J by 10 bases, leaving 15 bases between them. Germline loops: CDR1 SGHKS, CDR2 YYEKEE (reference sequence). In DNA, the CDR3 is TGTGCCAGCAGCGGGGGGGAAGCTCAGTCACCCCTCCACTTT. This encodes CASSGGEAQSPLHF.

This clone was observed a few times. The V and J genes are TRBV6-1 and TRBJ1-2; TRBD1 is a possible D gene (5 bases). This CDR3 contains 13 residues. Germline V gene lookup returns CDR1 MNHNS and CDR2 SASEGT. The germline V and J ends were trimmed by 3 bases and 4 bases, with 9 bases remaining between them. Here the CDR3 DNA reads TGTGCCAGCAGTGACAGGGACCTCTATGGCTACACCTTC. This sequence encodes CASSDRDLYGYTF.

The rearrangement links TRBV4-3 to TRBJ1-2; tentative D call: TRBD1 (6 bases). Germline lookup yields CDR1 LGHNA and CDR2 YSLEER. CDR3 size: 16 residues. V lost 0 bases and J 6 bases, leaving 17 bases between the germline ends. CDR3 in amino acids: CASSQEIQWGANGYTF. DNA of the CDR3: TGCGCCAGCAGCCAAGAAATTCAGTGGGGGGCGAATGGCTACACCTTC.

This chain links TRBV5-1 with TRBJ2-5, with D hard to call. The J call is uncertain, as TRBJ2-7 better fits the DNA end. CDR1 and CDR2 (germline): SGHRS, YFSETQ. CDR3 length equals 14 residues. The CDR3 is CASSVQTSSYEQYF. The CDR3 DNA sequence: TGCGCCAGCAGCGTACAGACCTCCTCCTACGAGCAGTACTTC.